A selection of T cell receptor beta chains follows, all from one sample in a study of identical twins. TCRdb re-called the 5' RACE reads with MiXCR, one entry per CDR3 protein. The data hold about 810,000 distinct CDR3 sequences, with 12% observed a single time. This sample was also put to use in a study of yellow fever vaccine responses in identical twins.

Sample: PBMCs. The receptors were sampled from a woman aged 18-30 years in good health. Each CDR3 is given with its conserved first and last residue. The D gene is left open where the match is weak. Clone size is shown for a subset of rows, as once, few, many or a class of expanded clone.

size	D	J	V	DNA	CDR3
.	TRBD1	TRBJ2-7	TRBV10-3	TGTGCCATCGGTAATGGACAGGCGACCTACGAGCAGTACTTC	CAIGNGQATYEQYF
.	.	TRBJ2-5	TRBV27	TGTGCCAGCAGTGTCGATCGGGGGGCGAGAAAGACCCAGTACTTC	CASSVDRGARKTQYF
few	TRBD2	TRBJ2-5	TRBV28	TGTGCCAGCAGTCCTTCGGCTAGCGGGGGAAGAGAGGCCCAGTACTTC	CASSPSASGGREAQYF
.	TRBD2	TRBJ2-1	TRBV3-1	TGTGCCAGCGGCGGACTAGCGGGAGCAGATGTTGAGCAGTTCTTC	CASGGLAGADVEQFF
few	TRBD1	TRBJ2-1	TRBV3-1	TGTGCCAGCAGCCAAGATCCAGGGGGCGGTGAGCAGTTCTTC	CASSQDPGGGEQFF
few	TRBD2	TRBJ2-2	TRBV4-1	TGCGCCAGCAGCCAATTAGCGGGAGCTTTGAACACCGGGGAGCTGTTTTTT	CASSQLAGALNTGELFF
many	.	TRBJ1-1	TRBV18	TGTGCCAGCTCACCACCAGGGTGGACTGAAGCTTTCTTT	CASSPPGWTEAFF
few	.	TRBJ1-1	TRBV4-1	TGCGCCAGCAGCCAAGTTGGCAGATCAGAAGCTTTCTTT	CASSQVGRSEAFF
.	TRBD2	TRBJ2-2	TRBV5-1	TGCGCCAGCAGCTTTGACGGGAGGGACACCGGGGAGCTGTTTTTT	CASSFDGRDTGELFF
.	.	TRBJ1-2	TRBV7-9	TGTGCCAGCAGCTCCCGAGAGGGAGTCCATGGCTACACCTTC	CASSSREGVHGYTF
few	.	TRBJ1-6	TRBV12-3/TRBV12-4	TGTGCCAGTAGCCTGAGGAATAATTCACCCCTCCACTTT	CASSLRNNSPLHF
.	.	TRBJ2-3	TRBV10-3	TGTGCCATCACCTGGAGACTGGATACAGATACGCAGTATTTT	CAITWRLDTDTQYF
many	.	TRBJ2-2	TRBV5-1	TGTGCCAGCACAGAGAACACCGGGGAGCTGTTTTTT	CASTENTGELFF
.	.	TRBJ1-2	TRBV6-1	TGTGCCAGCAGTGAACCGGGCGCCTTGGAGGGTGGCTACACCTTC	CASSEPGALEGGYTF
few	TRBD1	TRBJ1-2	TRBV6-1	TGTGCCAGCACCTGGACAGGCCGATCCCCCTACACCTTC	CASTWTGRSPYTF
many	TRBD1	TRBJ2-5	TRBV2	TGTGCCAGCAGTGGGGGACAGCAACCCCAAGAGACCCAGTACTTC	CASSGGQQPQETQYF
few	.	TRBJ2-1	TRBV5-6	TGTGCCAGCAGCTTGTACGCAAGCTCCTACAATGAGCAGTTCTTC	CASSLYASSYNEQFF
few	TRBD2	TRBJ2-1	TRBV5-1	TGCGCCAGCAGCTCTAGCGGGATAAACAATGAGCAGTTCTTC	CASSSSGINNEQFF
few	.	TRBJ2-3	TRBV11-2	TGTGCCAGCAGCCGCCACAGGGTAGGGACAGATACGCAGTATTTT	CASSRHRVGTDTQYF
few	TRBD2	TRBJ2-3	TRBV5-6	TGTGCCAGCAGCGTGACTAGCGGGGGGCCTTTCAAGGGTACGCAGTATTTT	CASSVTSGGPFKGTQYF
.	TRBD1	TRBJ2-5	TRBV28	TGTGCCAGCAAACCGCGTAATCTCAGGGGGCAAGAGACCCAGTACTTC	CASKPRNLRGQETQYF
.	TRBD2	TRBJ2-6	TRBV3-1	TGTGCCAGCAGCCAAGAGACTAGCGCCTGGGGAGGGGCCAACGTCCTGACTTTC	CASSQETSAWGGANVLTF
.	.	TRBJ2-3	TRBV20-1	TGCAGTGCTAGATTCCCCCCTAGCACAGATACGCAGTATTTT	CSARFPPSTDTQYF
many	TRBD2	TRBJ2-5	TRBV20-1	TGCAGTGCTAGAGATCCGCTAGCGGGGTCGCAGACCCAGTACTTC	CSARDPLAGSQTQYF
.	TRBD2	TRBJ2-1	TRBV12-3/TRBV12-4	TGTGCCATCAGCCCGGATAGCGGGAGTAACTCCTACAATGAGCAGTTCTTC	CAISPDSGSNSYNEQFF